The source of this TCR beta chain is a study of shared clonotypes between healthy human individuals. General study points: Estimated richness values were generally larger in naive subsets than in memory subsets.

Sorted-subset replicate PCRs used 150 to 250 ng of genomic DNA. This amount corresponded to approximately 30,000 T cell genomes. Per the original methods: Filtering differed for immunoSEQ, which gave only junction sequences without quality scores. Clones were read by immunoSEQ multiplex PCR, and TCRdb kept only the in-frame ones, dropping some. That table supplies the V and J calls and clone size; D and trimming were determined from the DNA. The sample contains 950,000 to 1,100,000 clones, approximately 72% of which appear only once. CDR1 is LNHDA, CDR2 SQIVND, per germline (reference sequence). With V trimmed by 5 bases and J by 8 bases, 11 bases remained unmatched. The CDR3 totals 15 residues. Every contributor of samples was a Caucasian grown-up residing in Nashville, Tennessee. Comments on this clone: Its cognate antigen is unknown.

This receptor was taken from a man between 18 and 35 years old in good health. The chain joins TRBV19 to TRBJ2-1; TRBD2 agrees at 8 bases. The sample was memory CD4+ T cells sorted from blood. The subset: CD45RA-negative fraction. The CDR3 sequence is CASSAGGDNPYEQFF. In DNA form, the CDR3 reads TGTGCCAGTAGTGCCGGGGGGGATAATCCCTATGAGCAGTTCTTC.